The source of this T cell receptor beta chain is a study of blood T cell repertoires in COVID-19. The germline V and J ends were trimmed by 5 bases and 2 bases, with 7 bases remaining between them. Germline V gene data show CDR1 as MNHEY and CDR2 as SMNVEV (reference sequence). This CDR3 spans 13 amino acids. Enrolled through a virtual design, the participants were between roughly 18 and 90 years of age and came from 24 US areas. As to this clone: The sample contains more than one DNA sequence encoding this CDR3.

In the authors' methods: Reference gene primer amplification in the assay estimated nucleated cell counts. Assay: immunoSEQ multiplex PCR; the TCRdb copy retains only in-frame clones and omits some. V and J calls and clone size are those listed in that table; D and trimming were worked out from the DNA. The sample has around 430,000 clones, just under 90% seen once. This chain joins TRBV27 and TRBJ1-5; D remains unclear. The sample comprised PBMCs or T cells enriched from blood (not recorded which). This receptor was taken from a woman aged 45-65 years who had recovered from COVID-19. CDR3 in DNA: TGTGCCAGCAGTCTCCGAGGCAATCAGCCCCAGCATTTT. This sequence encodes CASSLRGNQPQHF.